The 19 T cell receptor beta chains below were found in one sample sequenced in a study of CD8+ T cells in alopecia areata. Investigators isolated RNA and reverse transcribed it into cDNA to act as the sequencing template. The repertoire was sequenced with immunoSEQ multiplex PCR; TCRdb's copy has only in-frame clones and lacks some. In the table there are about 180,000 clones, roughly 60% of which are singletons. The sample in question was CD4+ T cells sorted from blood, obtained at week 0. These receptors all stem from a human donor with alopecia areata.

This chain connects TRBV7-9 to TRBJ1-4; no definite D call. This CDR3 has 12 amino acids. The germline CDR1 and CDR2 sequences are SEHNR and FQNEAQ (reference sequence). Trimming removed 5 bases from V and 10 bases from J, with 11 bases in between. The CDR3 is CASSPGKGKLFF. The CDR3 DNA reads TGTGCCAGCAGCCCTGGCAAGGGAAAACTGTTTTTT.

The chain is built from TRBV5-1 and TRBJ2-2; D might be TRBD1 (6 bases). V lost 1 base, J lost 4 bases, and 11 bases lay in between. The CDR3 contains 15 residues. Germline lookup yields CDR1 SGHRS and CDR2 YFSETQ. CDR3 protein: CASSLRDISTGELFF. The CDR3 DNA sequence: TGCGCCAGCAGCTTGCGGGACATTAGCACCGGGGAGCTGTTTTTT.

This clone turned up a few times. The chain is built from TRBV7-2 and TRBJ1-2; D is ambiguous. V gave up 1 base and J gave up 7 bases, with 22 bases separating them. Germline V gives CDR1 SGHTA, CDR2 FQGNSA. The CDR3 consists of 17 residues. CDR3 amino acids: CASSLDWNARNVGGYTF. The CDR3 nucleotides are TGTGCCAGCAGCTTAGACTGGAATGCCAGAAACGTAGGTGGCTACACCTTC.

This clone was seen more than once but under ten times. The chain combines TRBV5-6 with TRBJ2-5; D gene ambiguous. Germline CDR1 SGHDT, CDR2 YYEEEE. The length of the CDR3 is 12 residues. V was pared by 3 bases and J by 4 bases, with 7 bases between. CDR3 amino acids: CASSWKGETQYF. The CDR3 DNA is TGTGCCAGCAGCTGGAAAGGAGAGACCCAGTACTTC.

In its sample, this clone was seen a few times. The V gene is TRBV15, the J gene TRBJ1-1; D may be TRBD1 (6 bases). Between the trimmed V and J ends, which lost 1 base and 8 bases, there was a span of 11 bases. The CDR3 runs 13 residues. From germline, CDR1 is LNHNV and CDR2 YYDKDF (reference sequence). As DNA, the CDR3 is TGTGCCACCAGCAGAGGAGGGACACCCGAAGCTTTCTTT. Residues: CATSRGGTPEAFF. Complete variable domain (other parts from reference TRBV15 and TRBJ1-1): DAMVIQNPRYQVTQFGKPVTLSCSQTLNHNVMYWYQQKSSQAPKLLFHYYDKDFNNEADTPDNFQSRRPNTSFCFLDIRSPGLGDTAMYLCATSRGGTPEAFFGQGTRLTVV.

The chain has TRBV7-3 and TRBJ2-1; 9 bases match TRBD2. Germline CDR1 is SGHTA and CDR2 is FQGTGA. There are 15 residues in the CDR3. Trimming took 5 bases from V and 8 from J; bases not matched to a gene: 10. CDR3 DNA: TGTGCCAGCAGCCCGACTGGCGGGGGGGCCTATGAGCAGTTCTTC. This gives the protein CASSPTGGGAYEQFF.

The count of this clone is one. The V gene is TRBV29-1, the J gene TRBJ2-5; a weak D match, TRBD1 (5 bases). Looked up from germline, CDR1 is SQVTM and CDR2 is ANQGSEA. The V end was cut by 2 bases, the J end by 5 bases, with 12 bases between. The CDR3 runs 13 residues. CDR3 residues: CSVETGQGETQYF. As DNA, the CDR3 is TGCAGCGTTGAAACTGGGCAGGGTGAGACCCAGTACTTC. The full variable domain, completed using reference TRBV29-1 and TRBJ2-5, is SAVISQKPSRDICQRGTSLTIQCQVDSQVTMMFWYRQQPGQSLTLIATANQGSEATYESGFVIDKFPISRPNLTFSTLTVSNMSPEDSSIYLCSVETGQGETQYFGPGTRLLVL.

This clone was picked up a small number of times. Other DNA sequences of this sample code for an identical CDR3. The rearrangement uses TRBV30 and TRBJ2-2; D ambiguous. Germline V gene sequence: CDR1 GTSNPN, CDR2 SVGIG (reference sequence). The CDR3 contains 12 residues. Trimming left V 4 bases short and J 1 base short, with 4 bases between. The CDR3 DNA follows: TGTGCCTGGACTAGGAACACCGGGGAGCTGTTTTTT. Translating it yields CAWTRNTGELFF.

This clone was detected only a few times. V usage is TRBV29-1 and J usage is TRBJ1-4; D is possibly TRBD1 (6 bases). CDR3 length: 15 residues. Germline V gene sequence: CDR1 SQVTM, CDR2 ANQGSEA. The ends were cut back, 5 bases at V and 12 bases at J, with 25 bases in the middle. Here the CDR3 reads CSVRTTTGNNLELFF. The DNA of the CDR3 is TGCAGCGTTCGAACGACGACAGGAAATAATTTAGAACTGTTTTTT.

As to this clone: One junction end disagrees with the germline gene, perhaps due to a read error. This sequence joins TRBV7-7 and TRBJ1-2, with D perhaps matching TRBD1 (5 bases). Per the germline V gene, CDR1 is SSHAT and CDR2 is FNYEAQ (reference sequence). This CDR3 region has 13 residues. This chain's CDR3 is CASSPDLGRSLSF. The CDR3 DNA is TGTGCCAGCAGCCCGGACTTGGGACGGTCCTTATCCTTC.

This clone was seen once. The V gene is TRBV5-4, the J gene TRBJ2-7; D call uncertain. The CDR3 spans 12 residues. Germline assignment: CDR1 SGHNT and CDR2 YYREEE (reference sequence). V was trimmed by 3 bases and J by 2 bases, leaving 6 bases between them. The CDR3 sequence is CASSSTTYEQYF. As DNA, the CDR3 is TGTGCCAGCAGCTCAACTACCTACGAGCAGTACTTC.

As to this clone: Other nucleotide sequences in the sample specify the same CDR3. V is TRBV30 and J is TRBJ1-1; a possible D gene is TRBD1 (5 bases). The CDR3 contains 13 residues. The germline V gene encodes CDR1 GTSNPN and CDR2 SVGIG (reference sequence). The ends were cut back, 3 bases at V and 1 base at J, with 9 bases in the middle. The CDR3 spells CAWSGDRNTEAFF. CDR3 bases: TGTGCCTGGAGCGGAGACAGGAACACTGAAGCTTTCTTT.

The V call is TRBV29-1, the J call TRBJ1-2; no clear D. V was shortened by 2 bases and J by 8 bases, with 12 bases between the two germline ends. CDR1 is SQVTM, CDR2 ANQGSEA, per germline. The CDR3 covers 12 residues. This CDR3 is CSVETSPGGYTF. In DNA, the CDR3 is TGCAGCGTTGAAACCTCTCCGGGAGGCTACACCTTC.

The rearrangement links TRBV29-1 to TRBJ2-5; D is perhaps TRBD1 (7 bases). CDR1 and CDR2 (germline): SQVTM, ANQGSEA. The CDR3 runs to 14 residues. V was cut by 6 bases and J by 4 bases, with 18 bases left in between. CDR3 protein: CSVQRGQGGETQYF. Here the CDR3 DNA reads TGCAGCGTCCAGAGGGGGCAGGGGGGAGAGACCCAGTACTTC. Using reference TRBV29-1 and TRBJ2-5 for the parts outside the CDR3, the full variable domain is SAVISQKPSRDICQRGTSLTIQCQVDSQVTMMFWYRQQPGQSLTLIATANQGSEATYESGFVIDKFPISRPNLTFSTLTVSNMSPEDSSIYLCSVQRGQGGETQYFGPGTRLLVL.

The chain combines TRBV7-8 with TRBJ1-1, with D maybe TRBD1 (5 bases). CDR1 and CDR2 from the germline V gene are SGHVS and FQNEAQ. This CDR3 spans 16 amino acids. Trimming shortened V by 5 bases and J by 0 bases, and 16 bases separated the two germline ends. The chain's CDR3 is CASSPAWDGMNTEAFF. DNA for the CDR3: TGTGCCAGCAGCCCGGCCTGGGACGGAATGAACACTGAAGCTTTCTTT.

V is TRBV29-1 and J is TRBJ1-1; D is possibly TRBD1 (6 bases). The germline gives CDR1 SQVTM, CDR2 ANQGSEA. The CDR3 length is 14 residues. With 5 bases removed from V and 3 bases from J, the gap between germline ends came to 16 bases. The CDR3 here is CSVRKGGQDTEAFF. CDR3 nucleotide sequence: TGCAGCGTTCGAAAAGGGGGTCAGGACACTGAAGCTTTCTTT. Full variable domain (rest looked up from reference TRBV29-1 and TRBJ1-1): SAVISQKPSRDICQRGTSLTIQCQVDSQVTMMFWYRQQPGQSLTLIATANQGSEATYESGFVIDKFPISRPNLTFSTLTVSNMSPEDSSIYLCSVRKGGQDTEAFFGQGTRLTVV.

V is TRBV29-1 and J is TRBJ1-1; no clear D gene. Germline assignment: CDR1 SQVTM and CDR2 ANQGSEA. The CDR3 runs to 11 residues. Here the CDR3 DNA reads TGCAGGGCGGGGTATCGCACTGAAGCTTTCTTT. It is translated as CRAGYRTEAFF.

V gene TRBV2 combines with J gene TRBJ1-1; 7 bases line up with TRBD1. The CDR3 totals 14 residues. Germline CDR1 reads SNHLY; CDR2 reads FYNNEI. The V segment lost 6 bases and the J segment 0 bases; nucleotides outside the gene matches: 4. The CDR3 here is CASRTGTVNTEAFF. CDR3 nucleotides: TGTGCCAGCAGAACCGGGACAGTGAACACTGAAGCTTTCTTT.

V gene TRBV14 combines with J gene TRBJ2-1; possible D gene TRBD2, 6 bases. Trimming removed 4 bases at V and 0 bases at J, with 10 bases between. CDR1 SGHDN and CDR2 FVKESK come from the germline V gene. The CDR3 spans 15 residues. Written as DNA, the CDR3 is TGTGCCAGCAGCCGGCAGGGACTCTCCTACAATGAGCAGTTCTTC. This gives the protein CASSRQGLSYNEQFF. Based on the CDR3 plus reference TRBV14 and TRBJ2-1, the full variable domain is EAGVTQFPSHSVIEKGQTVTLRCDPISGHDNLYWYRRVMGKEIKFLLHFVKESKQDESGMPNNRFLAERTGGTYSTLKVQPAELEDSGVYFCASSRQGLSYNEQFFGPGTRLTVL.